One and the same sample provided the 28 T cell receptor beta chains below, sequenced in a study of blood T cell repertoires in COVID-19. Profiled with immunoSEQ multiplex PCR; TCRdb holds only in-frame clones, not every one. In the table there are over 100,000 clones, about 80% of which are singletons. Sequenced input: peripheral blood. Source of these receptors: an elderly woman with active or convalescent COVID-19.

V gene TRBV19 combines with J gene TRBJ2-3; 14 nucleotides line up with TRBD2. With 5 bases clipped from V and 6 bases from J, the junction kept 13 bases outside the gene matches. Germline V gene sequence: CDR1 LNHDA, CDR2 SQIVND (reference sequence). The CDR3 runs to 18 residues. The CDR3 spells CASSPGLAGGAALDTQYF. Here the CDR3 DNA reads TGTGCCAGTAGTCCCGGACTAGCGGGGGGCGCGGCTTTGGATACGCAGTATTTT.

The chain combines TRBV27 with TRBJ1-6, with 7 bases identical to TRBD1. Per germline, CDR1 MNHEY and CDR2 SMNVEV (reference sequence). The CDR3 spans 17 residues. The junction had 8 bases not matched to a gene; V was cut back by 2 bases and J by 4 bases. CDR3 bases: TGTGCCAGCAGTTTAACCGACAGGGCGAAATATAATTCACCCCTCCACTTT. It codes for CASSLTDRAKYNSPLHF.

The rearrangement joins TRBV9 to TRBJ2-4; 9 bases map to TRBD2. Germline CDR1 and CDR2: SGDLS and YYNGEE. After removal of 0 bases from V and 8 bases from J, the junction contained 9 bases not matched to a gene. This CDR3 comprises 16 residues. The CDR3 loop is CASSVEGGREGHIQYF. DNA for the CDR3: TGTGCCAGCAGCGTAGAAGGAGGGCGGGAGGGACACATTCAGTACTTC.

The chain recombines TRBV14 with TRBJ2-7, with 9 bases matching TRBD1. CDR1 is SGHDN and CDR2 is FVKESK in the germline V gene. The CDR3 consists of 16 residues. With V trimmed by 2 bases and J by 3 bases, 8 bases remained unmatched. The CDR3 loop is CASSQTGTGPFYEQYF. The CDR3 DNA sequence: TGTGCCAGCAGCCAAACAGGGACAGGGCCTTTCTACGAGCAGTACTTC.

The chain carries TRBV29-1 and TRBJ1-2; 9 bases line up with TRBD1. Germline CDR1 and CDR2: SQVTM and ANQGSEA. J was trimmed by 8 bases and V by 5 bases; bases with no gene match: 9. The CDR3 has 13 amino acids. CDR3 residues: CSVQDRGGFGYTF. As DNA, the CDR3 is TGCAGCGTTCAGGACAGGGGTGGTTTCGGCTACACCTTC.

Only a few counts were recorded for this clone. The rearrangement joins TRBV7-2 to TRBJ2-3; D is unclear. Germline lookup yields CDR1 SGHTA and CDR2 FQGNSA. Trimming took 5 bases from V and 7 from J, leaving 16 bases between them. This CDR3 has 14 amino acids. For the CDR3, the DNA is TGTGCCAGCAGCCCACACCCCAGTTTTAATACGCAGTATTTT. Protein: CASSPHPSFNTQYF.

The chain couples TRBV9 to TRBJ1-1, with D maybe TRBD1 (5 bases). The CDR3 is 17 residues long. The ends were cut back, 6 bases at V and 0 bases at J, with 21 bases in the middle. The germline CDR1 and CDR2 sequences are SGDLS and YYNGEE. As DNA, the CDR3 is TGTGCCAGCATTAGCCCGGGGGGTGCCGGACTGAACACTGAAGCTTTCTTT. Protein: CASISPGGAGLNTEAFF. The whole variable domain, filled in from reference TRBV9 and TRBJ1-1, reads DSGVTQTPKHLITATGQRVTLRCSPRSGDLSVYWYQQSLDQGLQFLIQYYNGEERAKGNILERFSAQQFPDLHSELNLSSLELGDSALYFCASISPGGAGLNTEAFFGQGTRLTVV.

This clone appeared a single time. The gene calls are TRBV5-1 and TRBJ1-4, with D maybe TRBD1 (6 bases). This CDR3 is built from 16 residues. Trimming stripped 4 bases from V and 0 bases from J, with 13 bases between. Germline CDR1 and CDR2: SGHRS and YFSETQ. The CDR3 is CASSKHGGPTNEKLFF. CDR3 DNA sequence: TGCGCCAGCAGCAAACACGGGGGGCCAACTAATGAAAAACTGTTTTTT.

The rearrangement joins TRBV28 to TRBJ2-7, with D possibly being TRBD2 (6 bases). There are 13 residues in the CDR3. Trimming took 7 bases from V and 4 from J, leaving 14 bases between them. From germline, CDR1 is MDHEN and CDR2 SYDVKM. CDR3: CASKMGGGYEQYF. The CDR3 DNA follows: TGTGCCAGCAAGATGGGGGGTGGGTACGAGCAGTACTTC.

The chain has TRBV7-6 and TRBJ1-1, with TRBD1 identical over 8 bases. CDR1 is SGHVS and CDR2 is FNYEAQ in the germline V gene. Trimming cost V 4 bases and J 3 bases; bases outside gene matches: 7. The CDR3 consists of 15 residues. The CDR3: CASSSAGGGYTEAFF. Here the CDR3 DNA reads TGTGCCAGCAGCTCCGCAGGGGGCGGGTACACTGAAGCTTTCTTT.

This rearrangement joins TRBV19 to TRBJ1-2, with TRBD1 matching 7 bases. CDR1 is LNHDA, CDR2 SQIVND, per germline (reference sequence). The CDR3 has 13 amino acids. The ends lost 6 bases at V and 6 bases at J; junction bases unmatched: 7. CDR3 nucleotides: TGTGCCAGTAGAATCGACAGGGTCGATGGCTACACCTTC. Its translation is CASRIDRVDGYTF.

The chain carries TRBV30 and TRBJ1-5; 9 bases align to TRBD1. V trimming: 3 bases; J trimming: 2 bases; junction bases outside the gene matches: 2. Germline CDR1 reads GTSNPN; CDR2 reads SVGIG (reference sequence). The CDR3 runs 14 residues. In DNA, the CDR3 is TGTGCCTGGAGCGGGGACAGGGGCAATCAGCCCCAGCATTTT. Translating it yields CAWSGDRGNQPQHF.

This rearrangement joins TRBV28 to TRBJ1-5; the match to TRBD1 covers 7 bases. This CDR3 comprises 14 residues. Germline-derived CDR1 and CDR2 are MDHEN and SYDVKM. V was clipped by 7 bases and J by 4 bases; unmatched bases: 7. CDR3 nucleotide sequence: TGTGCCAGCACCCCGGGACAGCGAAATCAGCCCCAGCATTTT. Residues: CASTPGQRNQPQHF.

The V gene is TRBV7-9, the J gene TRBJ2-7; 11 bases agree with TRBD2. The V and J ends lost 5 bases and 4 bases, in that order; junction bases with no gene match: 7. CDR1 SEHNR and CDR2 FQNEAQ come from the germline V gene (reference sequence). This CDR3 region has 15 residues. DNA of the CDR3: TGTGCCAGCAGCCAATTGGGACTAGCGGATTACGAGCAGTACTTC. It encodes CASSQLGLADYEQYF.

This chain uses TRBV6-5 with TRBJ1-1, with 9 bases aligning to TRBD1. The CDR3 sequence is 14 residues long. V shed 7 bases and J 5 bases; nucleotides not matched to a gene: 8. CDR1 is MNHEY and CDR2 is SVGAGI in the germline V gene. The CDR3 DNA reads as TGTGCCAGCAACGTACAGGGGGCTCGGACTGAAGCTTTCTTT. The encoded protein is CASNVQGARTEAFF.

The chain joins TRBV7-6 to TRBJ1-1; 8 nucleotides align to TRBD1. Per germline, CDR1 SGHVS and CDR2 FNYEAQ. The V segment lost 5 bases and the J segment 5 bases; nucleotides outside the gene matches: 10. CDR3 size: 15 residues. CDR3 sequence: CASSPKGQEGTEAFF. CDR3 bases: TGTGCCAGCAGCCCCAAGGGACAGGAGGGAACTGAAGCTTTCTTT. Drawing the rest from reference TRBV7-6 and TRBJ1-1, the complete variable domain is GAGVSQSPRYKVTKRGQDVALRCDPISGHVSLYWYRQALGQGPEFLTYFNYEAQQDKSGLPNDRFSAERPEGSISTLTIQRTEQRDSAMYRCASSPKGQEGTEAFFGQGTRLTVV.

The chain recombines TRBV6-5 with TRBJ2-7; TRBD2 might be the D (5 bases). Germline V CDR1 and CDR2: MNHEY, SVGAGI. Trimming cost V 8 bases and J 5 bases, with 13 bases left between them. This CDR3 is 12 amino acids long. CDR3 in amino acids: CASSRALDEQYF. The DNA of the CDR3 is TGTGCCAGCTCGCGGGCTTTGGACGAGCAGTACTTC.

V is TRBV6-2 or TRBV6-3 and J is TRBJ2-7, with TRBD2 matching over 8 bases. V trimming: 5 bases; J trimming: 6 bases; junction bases outside the gene matches: 12. This CDR3 is 15 amino acids long. Per the germline V gene, CDR1 is MNHEY and CDR2 is SVGEGT. The CDR3 coding sequence is TGTGCCAGCAGTCGAAGCGGGGGCGCCTTGGGCGAGCAGTACTTC. Its translation: CASSRSGGALGEQYF.

This chain joins TRBV24-1 and TRBJ2-7; 10 positions match TRBD1. Germline lookup yields CDR1 KGHDR and CDR2 SFDVKD. With 5 bases clipped from V and 4 bases from J, the junction kept 13 bases outside the gene matches. This CDR3 has 17 residues. CDR3 residues: CATSGGQGTTSIYEQYF. Written as DNA, the CDR3 is TGTGCCACCAGTGGGGGACAGGGGACTACCAGCATATACGAGCAGTACTTC.

In this sample, this clone turned up a few times. The chain combines TRBV6-5 with TRBJ2-1; TRBD2 agrees at 10 bases. From germline, CDR1 is MNHEY and CDR2 SVGAGI. This CDR3 contains 15 residues. The trim removed 6 bases at V and 8 bases at J, leaving 10 bases unmatched. As DNA, the CDR3 is TGTGCCAGCAGGCATCTAGCGGGAGTTCAAGATGAGCAGTTCTTC. This gives the protein CASRHLAGVQDEQFF.

The chain employs TRBV19 and TRBJ2-7, with 8 bases fitting TRBD1. The V gene's germline CDR1 is LNHDA and CDR2 SQIVND (reference sequence). The CDR3 has 15 amino acids. V lost 4 bases to trimming and J lost 3 bases; unmatched junction nucleotides: 8. CDR3: CASSTRTGSLYEQYF. DNA of the CDR3: TGTGCCAGTAGTACCCGGACAGGGTCACTCTACGAGCAGTACTTC.

The rearrangement uses TRBV19 and TRBJ1-5; weak D call: TRBD1 (6 bases). CDR1 LNHDA and CDR2 SQIVND come from the germline V gene (reference sequence). The length of the CDR3 is 15 residues. Trimming took off 2 bases at V and 6 bases at J, with 14 bases between the two ends. The CDR3 loop reads CASSILQGGAQPQHF. The DNA of the CDR3 is TGTGCCAGTAGTATATTACAAGGGGGTGCTCAGCCCCAGCATTTT.

This chain links TRBV6-5 with TRBJ1-1; D remains ambiguous. Trimming stripped 5 bases from V and 1 base from J, with 8 bases between. The CDR3 has 13 residues. CDR1 and CDR2 (germline): MNHEY, SVGAGI. The CDR3 here is CASSPDWNTEAFF. The DNA for the CDR3 is TGTGCCAGCAGTCCTGACTGGAACACTGAAGCTTTCTTT.

The V call is TRBV5-6, the J call TRBJ2-7; D may be TRBD1 (5 bases). The V gene's germline CDR1 is SGHDT and CDR2 YYEEEE. Trimming shortened V by 1 base and J by 1 base, and 15 bases separated the two germline ends. CDR3 length: 16 amino acids. CDR3 DNA sequence: TGTGCCAGCAGCTTGAGTCTGACAGCCCTTTCCTACGAGCAGTACTTC. It encodes CASSLSLTALSYEQYF.

The J gene is TRBJ1-5, the V gene TRBV19; tentatively, D is TRBD1 (5 bases). CDR1 is LNHDA, CDR2 SQIVND, per germline (reference sequence). The length of the CDR3 is 13 residues. V dropped 8 bases and J dropped 6 bases, with 14 bases sitting between them. CDR3 in amino acids: CASQLGDVQPQHF. The CDR3 bases are TGTGCCAGTCAGCTAGGGGATGTTCAGCCCCAGCATTTT.

This chain joins TRBV14 and TRBJ1-2; the match to TRBD1 covers 7 bases. V shed 4 bases, J shed 4 bases, and the junction held 6 bases outside the gene matches. Germline CDR1 SGHDN, CDR2 FVKESK. The CDR3 spans 14 residues. CDR3 amino acids: CASSPYRGGYGYTF. The CDR3, as DNA: TGTGCCAGCAGCCCGTACAGGGGAGGCTATGGCTACACCTTC.

The chain links TRBV7-6 to TRBJ2-5; D is undetermined. This CDR3 comprises 16 residues. CDR1 and CDR2 from the germline V gene are SGHVS and FNYEAQ. V lost 5 bases to trimming and J lost 5 bases, with 21 bases between them. CDR3 amino acids: CASSLNGGSLQETQYF. The CDR3 nucleotides read TGTGCCAGCAGCCTTAACGGTGGCAGTCTACAGGAGACCCAGTACTTC. Full variable domain (rest looked up from reference TRBV7-6 and TRBJ2-5): GAGVSQSPRYKVTKRGQDVALRCDPISGHVSLYWYRQALGQGPEFLTYFNYEAQQDKSGLPNDRFSAERPEGSISTLTIQRTEQRDSAMYRCASSLNGGSLQETQYFGPGTRLLVL.

This chain uses TRBV11-1 with TRBJ2-1; TRBD2 aligns across 12 bases. The germline V gene has CDR1 SGHAT and CDR2 FQDESV (reference sequence). Losses at the gene ends were 3 bases for V and 9 bases for J; bases not matched to a gene: 9. The CDR3 totals 16 residues. The CDR3 reads CASSFATSGSRSEQFF. The DNA of the CDR3 is TGTGCCAGCAGCTTCGCGACTAGCGGGAGTAGGAGTGAGCAGTTCTTC.